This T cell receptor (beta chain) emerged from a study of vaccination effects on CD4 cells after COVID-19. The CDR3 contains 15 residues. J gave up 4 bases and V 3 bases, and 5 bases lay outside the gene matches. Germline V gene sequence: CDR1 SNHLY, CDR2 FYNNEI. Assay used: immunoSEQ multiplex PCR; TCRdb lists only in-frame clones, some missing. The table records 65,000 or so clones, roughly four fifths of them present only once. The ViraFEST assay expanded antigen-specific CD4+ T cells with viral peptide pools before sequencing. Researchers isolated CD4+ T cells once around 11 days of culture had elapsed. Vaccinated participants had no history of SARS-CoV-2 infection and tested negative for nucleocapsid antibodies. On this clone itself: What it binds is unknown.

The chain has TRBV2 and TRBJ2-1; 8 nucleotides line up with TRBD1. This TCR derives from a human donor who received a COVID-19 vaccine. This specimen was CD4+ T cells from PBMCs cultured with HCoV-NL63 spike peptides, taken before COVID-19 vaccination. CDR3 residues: CASSDRTGRYNEQFF. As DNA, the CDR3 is TGTGCCAGCAGTGACCGGACAGGGAGGTACAATGAGCAGTTCTTC.